Listed here is a single TCR beta chain. Authors' methods: The assay estimated nucleated cells by amplifying reference gene primers. Here immunoSEQ multiplex PCR was the method, and the copy in TCRdb shows in-frame clones only, minus some. Clone size and V and J calls were adopted from that table, with D and trimming inferred from the DNA. The table shows approximately 190,000 clones, with roughly 80% occurring only once. All enrollees were roughly 18 to 95 years old and from 25 or so US areas. Participant reports of clinical history set cohort assignment. V was trimmed by 6 bases and J by 6 bases, leaving 13 bases between them. The CDR3 sequence is 13 residues long. From germline, CDR1 is SGDLS and CDR2 YYNGEE. This entry belongs to a study of blood T cell repertoires in COVID-19.

This receptor was obtained from a woman in her sixties with acute COVID-19. The material sequenced was PBMCs or T cells enriched from blood (not recorded which). The rearrangement joins TRBV9 to TRBJ2-1; D is perhaps TRBD2 (6 bases). The chain's CDR3 is CASTGRDPNEQFF. The CDR3 coding sequence is TGTGCCAGCACCGGGCGGGATCCCAATGAGCAGTTCTTC.